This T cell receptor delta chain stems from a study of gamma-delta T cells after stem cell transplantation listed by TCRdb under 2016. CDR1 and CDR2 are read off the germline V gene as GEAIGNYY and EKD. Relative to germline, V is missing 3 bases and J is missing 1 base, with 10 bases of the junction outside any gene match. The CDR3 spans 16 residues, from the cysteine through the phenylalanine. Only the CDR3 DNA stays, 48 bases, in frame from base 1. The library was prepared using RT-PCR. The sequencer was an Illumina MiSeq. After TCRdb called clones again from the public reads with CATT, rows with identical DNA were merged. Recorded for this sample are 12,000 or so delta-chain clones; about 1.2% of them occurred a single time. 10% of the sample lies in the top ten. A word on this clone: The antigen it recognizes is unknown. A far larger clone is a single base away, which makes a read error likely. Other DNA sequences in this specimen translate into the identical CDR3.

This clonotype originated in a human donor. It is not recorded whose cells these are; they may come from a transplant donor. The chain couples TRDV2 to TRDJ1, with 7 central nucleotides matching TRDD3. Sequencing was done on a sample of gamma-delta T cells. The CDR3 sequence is CACDALLGASTDKLIF. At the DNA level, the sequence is TGTGCCTGTGACGCCTTGCTGGGGGCCAGCACCGATAAACTCATCTTT.